This T cell receptor (beta chain) stems from a study of blood T cells in healthy people across ages. Study-level findings and limits: Diversity was higher, and naive CD4+ cells more numerous, in long-lived donors than in aged donors. A conclusive naive versus antigen-experienced comparison was prevented by the unsorted PBMCs.

It was with a sample-barcoded 5' primer and a J-beta primer mix that a second PCR of about 6 to 12 cycles was run. Individual samples furnished no less than 2.5 million CDR3-containing paired-end reads apiece. In TCRdb, the 5' RACE reads were re-called with MiXCR into one record per CDR3 protein. The sample holds 1.5 million to 2 million distinct CDR3 sequences, approximately 39% seen once. A remark on this clonotype: The antigen is undetermined. At one boundary the junction diverges from the germline segment, which might be a read error.

This CDR3 has 15 residues. This chain joins TRBV12-3 or TRBV12-4 and TRBJ1-2; TRBD1 agrees at 7 bases. The clonotype was recovered from a human donor in good health. Sequencing was carried out using blood. The CDR3 sequence: CANSTIGTALYGYTF. The DNA of the CDR3 is TGTGCCAACAGTACGATCGGGACAGCACTCTATGGCTACACCTTC.